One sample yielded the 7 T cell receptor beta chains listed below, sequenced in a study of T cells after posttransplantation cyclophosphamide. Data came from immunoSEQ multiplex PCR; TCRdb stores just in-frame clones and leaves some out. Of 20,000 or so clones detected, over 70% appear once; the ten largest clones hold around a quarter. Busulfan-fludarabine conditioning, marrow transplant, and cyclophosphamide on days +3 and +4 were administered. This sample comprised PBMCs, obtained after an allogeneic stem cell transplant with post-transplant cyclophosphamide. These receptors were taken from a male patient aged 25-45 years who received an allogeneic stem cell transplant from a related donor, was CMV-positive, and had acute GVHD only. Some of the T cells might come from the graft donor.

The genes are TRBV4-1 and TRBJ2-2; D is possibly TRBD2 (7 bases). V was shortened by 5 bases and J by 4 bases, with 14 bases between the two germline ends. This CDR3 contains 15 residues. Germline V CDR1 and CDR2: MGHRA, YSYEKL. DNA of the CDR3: TGCGCCAGCAGCTTACACAGGGAGGGCACCGGGGAGCTGTTTTTT. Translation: CASSLHREGTGELFF.

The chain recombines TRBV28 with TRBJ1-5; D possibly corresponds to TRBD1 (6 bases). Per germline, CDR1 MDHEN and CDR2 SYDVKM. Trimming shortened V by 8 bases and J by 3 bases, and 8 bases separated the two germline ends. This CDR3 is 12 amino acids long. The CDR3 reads CASYRANQPQHF. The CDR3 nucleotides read TGTGCCAGCTACAGGGCCAATCAGCCCCAGCATTTT. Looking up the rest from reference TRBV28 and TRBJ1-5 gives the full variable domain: DVKVTQSSRYLVKRTGEKVFLECVQDMDHENMFWYRQDPGLGLRLIYFSYDVKMKEKGDIPEGYSVSREKKERFSLILESASTNQTSMYLCASYRANQPQHFGDGTRLSIL.

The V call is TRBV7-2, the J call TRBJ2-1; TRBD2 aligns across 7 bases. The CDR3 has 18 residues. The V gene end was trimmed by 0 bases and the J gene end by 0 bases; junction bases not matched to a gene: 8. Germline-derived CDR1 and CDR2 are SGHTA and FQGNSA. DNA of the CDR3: TGTGCCAGCAGCTTAGCGGGGGGGGTTTCTAGCTCCTACAATGAGCAGTTCTTC. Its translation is CASSLAGGVSSSYNEQFF.

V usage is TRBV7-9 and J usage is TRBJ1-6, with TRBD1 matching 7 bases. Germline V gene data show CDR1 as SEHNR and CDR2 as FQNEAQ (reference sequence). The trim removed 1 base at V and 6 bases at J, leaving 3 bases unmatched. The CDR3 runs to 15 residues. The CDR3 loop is CASSLGGQRNSPLHF. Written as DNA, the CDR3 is TGTGCCAGCAGCTTAGGGGGACAGCGTAATTCACCCCTCCACTTT.

The CDR3 spells CASSASGETEQFF. In DNA form, the CDR3 reads TGCGCCAGCAGCGCATCCGGGGAAACTGAGCAGTTCTTC. The chain recombines TRBV5-1 with TRBJ2-1; D is perhaps TRBD2 (5 bases). V gave up 4 bases and J gave up 9 bases, with 14 bases separating them. CDR1 and CDR2 from the germline V gene are SGHRS and YFSETQ. This CDR3 comprises 13 residues. The variable domain in full, completed from reference TRBV5-1 and TRBJ2-1, reads KAGVTQTPRYLIKTRGQQVTLSCSPISGHRSVSWYQQTPGQGLQFLFEYFSETQRNKGNFPGRFSGRQFSNSRSEMNVSTLELGDSALYLCASSASGETEQFFGPGTRLTVL.

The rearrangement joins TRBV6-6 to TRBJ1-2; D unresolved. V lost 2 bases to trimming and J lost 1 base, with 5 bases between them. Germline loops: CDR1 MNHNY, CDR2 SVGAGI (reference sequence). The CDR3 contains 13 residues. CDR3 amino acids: CASSYSFNYGYTF. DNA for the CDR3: TGTGCCAGCAGTTACAGCTTTAACTATGGCTACACCTTC.

CDR3 coding DNA: TGCGCCAGCAGCCAGGGGACCTACGAGCAGTACTTC. This translates into CASSQGTYEQYF. V and J are TRBV10-2 and TRBJ2-7; weak D call: TRBD1 (6 bases). This CDR3 is built from 12 residues. Trimming took 6 bases from V and 2 from J, leaving 8 bases between them. In germline, CDR1 is WSHSY, CDR2 SAAADI.